Presented here are 21 T cell receptor beta chains from one specimen sequenced in a study of CXCR3-negative and CXCR3-positive naive CD8 T cells. UMI-tagged TRB cDNA libraries were built via 5' RACE. Reprocessing the 5' RACE reads, TCRdb reports a single entry for every CDR3 protein and omits DNA. This sample's table has approximately 56,000 distinct CDR3 sequences. The sample taken for sequencing was memory CD8+ T cells from blood. The receptor set was obtained from a human donor in good health. Some clones in this sample may be carry-over from other donors' samples.

This chain uses TRBV29-1 with TRBJ1-2; TCRdb returns TRBD1, unconfirmable since there is no DNA. This CDR3 has 14 residues. Per the germline V gene, CDR1 is SQVTM and CDR2 is ANQGSEA. CDR3 in amino acids: CSVSPSKGGYGYTF.

The genes are TRBV29-1 and TRBJ2-1. Germline-derived CDR1 and CDR2 are SQVTM and ANQGSEA. This CDR3 comprises 15 residues. The CDR3: CSAEADSNSYNEQFF.

The chain recombines TRBV5-1 with TRBJ2-5; the D call of TRBD2 rests on TCRdb alone, since no DNA is present to check it. This CDR3 region has 15 residues. The germline CDR1 and CDR2 sequences are SGHRS and YFSETQ. The CDR3 protein is CASNDLQGPRETQYF.

V usage is TRBV4-1 and J usage is TRBJ1-5. CDR1 and CDR2 (germline): MGHRA, YSYEKL. The CDR3 runs to 15 residues. The CDR3 spells CASSQVAWGNQPQHF.

The chain joins TRBV12-3 or TRBV12-4 to TRBJ2-5; TCRdb names TRBD2, which stays unverified in the absence of DNA. The CDR3 consists of 16 residues. This CDR3 is CASSFQLSGGQETQYF.

The chain is built from TRBV10-3 and TRBJ2-7; TCRdb returns TRBD1, unconfirmable since there is no DNA. Germline V gives CDR1 ENHRY, CDR2 SYGVKD. The CDR3 has 14 amino acids. CDR3 loop: CAISRDRNTYEQYF.

The CDR3 region is CASSPLGQGGEQYF. The chain combines TRBV7-9 with TRBJ2-7; TCRdb's assignment of TRBD1 cannot be checked, as there is no DNA. Per germline, CDR1 SEHNR and CDR2 FQNEAQ (reference sequence). This CDR3 region has 14 residues.

The V gene is TRBV7-2, the J gene TRBJ1-4. The germline V gene encodes CDR1 SGHTA and CDR2 FQGNSA. The CDR3 length is 13 residues. CDR3 sequence reads: CASSLMEGGELFF.

This chain links TRBV5-1 with TRBJ2-1; absent DNA, TCRdb's TRBD1 call cannot be checked. This CDR3 region has 14 residues. CDR1 and CDR2 (germline): SGHRS, YFSETQ. This CDR3 reads CASSPRGDGNEQFF.

The chain recombines TRBV12-3 or TRBV12-4 with TRBJ1-2; the D call from TCRdb, TRBD1, cannot be confirmed without DNA. CDR3 length: 12 amino acids. The CDR3 sequence is CASSPTGYGYTF.

The chain combines TRBV20-1 with TRBJ2-7; TCRdb reports TRBD2, a call that lacks DNA to check it against. The CDR3 totals 14 residues. Germline V lookup: CDR1 DFQATT, CDR2 SNEGSKA (reference sequence). CDR3 loop: CSAHGEGFSYEQYF.

The chain links TRBV3-1 to TRBJ2-7; the TCRdb D gene call, TRBD1, has no DNA to confirm it. Germline-derived CDR1 and CDR2 are LGHDT and YNNKEL (reference sequence). The CDR3 spans 13 residues. CDR3 residues: CASSPTGLYEQYF.

The V gene is TRBV27, the J gene TRBJ2-2. CDR3 size: 15 residues. Germline lookup yields CDR1 MNHEY and CDR2 SMNVEV (reference sequence). This CDR3 reads CASSFLTGNTGELFF.

Here the CDR3 reads CSATKQGAHIDGYTF. The J gene is TRBJ1-2, the V gene TRBV20-1; the D call of TRBD1 rests on TCRdb alone, since no DNA is present to check it. The CDR3 has 15 residues. Germline V gene lookup returns CDR1 DFQATT and CDR2 SNEGSKA (reference sequence).

The chain recombines TRBV7-9 with TRBJ2-7; TCRdb proposes TRBD1, but this gene call is untestable without DNA. CDR1 and CDR2 (germline): SEHNR, FQNEAQ (reference sequence). The CDR3 consists of 16 residues. CDR3 sequence: CASSLAVQGGFHEQYF. Together with reference TRBV7-9 and TRBJ2-7, the CDR3 gives the full variable domain: DTGVSQNPRHKITKRGQNVTFRCDPISEHNRLYWYRQTLGQGPEFLTYFQNEAQLEKSRLLSDRFSAERPKGSFSTLEIQRTEQGDSAMYLCASSLAVQGGFHEQYFGPGTRLTVT.

This chain uses TRBV30 with TRBJ2-1; TCRdb calls TRBD1, which cannot be checked without DNA. CDR1 is GTSNPN and CDR2 is SVGIG in the germline V gene (reference sequence). The CDR3 runs to 14 residues. The CDR3 region is CAWSVWGGQNEQFF.

The chain recombines TRBV28 with TRBJ2-3; the TCRdb call, TRBD1, lacks DNA for checking. CDR3 size: 16 residues. Germline-derived CDR1 and CDR2 are MDHEN and SYDVKM. The CDR3 here is CASSLTRDREADTQYF.

This chain connects TRBV7-9 to TRBJ2-7; TCRdb designates TRBD1, a call that cannot be tested without DNA. CDR1 and CDR2 (germline): SEHNR, FQNEAQ (reference sequence). This CDR3 comprises 15 residues. The CDR3 here is CASSLARGQVPEQYF.

CDR3 in amino acids: CSVSQNTEAFF. The chain carries TRBV29-1 and TRBJ1-1. Germline CDR1 and CDR2: SQVTM and ANQGSEA. This CDR3 region has 11 residues.

This chain uses TRBV28 with TRBJ2-7; the D gene TCRdb calls, TRBD1, cannot be checked with no DNA. This CDR3 has 17 residues. The V gene's germline CDR1 is MDHEN and CDR2 SYDVKM. The chain's CDR3 is CASSFPDRGPGSYEQYF. The variable domain in full, completed from reference TRBV28 and TRBJ2-7, reads DVKVTQSSRYLVKRTGEKVFLECVQDMDHENMFWYRQDPGLGLRLIYFSYDVKMKEKGDIPEGYSVSREKKERFSLILESASTNQTSMYLCASSFPDRGPGSYEQYFGPGTRLTVT.

The V and J genes are TRBV5-1 and TRBJ1-2; checking the TCRdb D call of TRBD1 is not possible without DNA. This CDR3 comprises 16 residues. Germline V CDR1 and CDR2: SGHRS, YFSETQ. CDR3: CASSLEDSNPIYGYTF.